The TCR beta chain under discussion was sequenced for a study of blood T cell repertoires in COVID-19. Looking at the study overall: Acute and convalescent COVID-19 specimens originated in the United States, Italy and Spain. PBMCs, B-cell-depleted T cells, or T cells provided the cDNA or gDNA that made up the material.

Germline-derived CDR1 and CDR2 are SGHTA and FQGNSA. With V trimmed by 5 bases and J by 2 bases, 7 bases remained unmatched. The CDR3 totals 16 residues. The authors' processing: For nucleated cells, counts were estimated from reference gene primer amplification. Using immunoSEQ multiplex PCR, the repertoire was profiled, and TCRdb retains in-frame clones only, with some absent. V, J and clone size are those of that table, while D and trimming were read from the DNA. The profile shows around 200,000 clones, about 86% of them singletons. The sample was peripheral blood. This receptor was identified in a man in his fifties or sixties with active or convalescent COVID-19. The chain uses TRBV7-2 and TRBJ2-7; 12 bases align to TRBD1. CDR3 residues: CASSLEGQGATYEQYF. CDR3 DNA sequence: TGTGCCAGCAGCCTAGAGGGACAGGGGGCGACCTACGAGCAGTACTTC.